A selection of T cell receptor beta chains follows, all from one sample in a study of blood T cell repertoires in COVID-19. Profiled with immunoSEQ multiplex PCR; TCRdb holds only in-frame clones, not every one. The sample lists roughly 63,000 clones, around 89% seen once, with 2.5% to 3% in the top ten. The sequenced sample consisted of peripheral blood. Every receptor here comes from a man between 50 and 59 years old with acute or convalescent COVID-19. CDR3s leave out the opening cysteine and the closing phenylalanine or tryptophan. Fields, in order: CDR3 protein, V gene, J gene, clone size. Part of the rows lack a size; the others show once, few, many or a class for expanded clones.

ASSLSEDTEAF	TRBV11-2	TRBJ1-1	once
AIRETSGRFTGELF	TRBV10-3	TRBJ2-2	.
AWSVRTHNQPQH	TRBV30	TRBJ1-5	.
ASSAGGNTGELF	TRBV19	TRBJ2-2	.
ASRTTGGTYGYT	TRBV19	TRBJ1-2	.
AWSNGGGTEAF	TRBV30	TRBJ1-1	.
ASRQTGVTEAF	TRBV6-5	TRBJ1-1	.
ASSTNREWSNQPQH	TRBV19	TRBJ1-5	.
ASSQIGAGWYGYT	TRBV7-9	TRBJ1-2	few
ASGLGGQGDDGYT	TRBV12-5	TRBJ1-2	.
ASNARETGELF	TRBV6-5	TRBJ2-2	.
ASSKMGSSNQPQH	TRBV9	TRBJ1-5	.
ASSPTSGRGEQF	TRBV7-9	TRBJ2-1	.
ASSIGGALHNEQF	TRBV19	TRBJ2-1	once
ASSLKGSGGYT	TRBV7-2	TRBJ1-2	.
ASSREALSGNTIY	TRBV18	TRBJ1-3	.
ASGGGSNYGYT	TRBV7-9	TRBJ1-2	.
ASSNAGSQAF	TRBV14	TRBJ1-1	.
ASSLFRGQPQH	TRBV27	TRBJ1-5	.
ASSLGALAGTTDTQY	TRBV7-3	TRBJ2-3	.
ASSPLGLAGNEQF	TRBV6-2/TRBV6-3	TRBJ2-1	.
ASSFLAGVYNEQF	TRBV7-3	TRBJ2-1	.